The clone carrying this T cell receptor beta chain was counted only a few times. TCRdb called the 5' RACE reads again in MiXCR, with one record for every CDR3 protein. The repertoire holds some 39,000 distinct CDR3 sequences, with approximately 4.9% as singletons. This entry belongs to a study of T cells of healthy individuals. The V gene lost 7 bases and the J gene lost 1 base, with 19 bases spanning the gap. The germline V gene encodes CDR1 MNHEY and CDR2 SVGEGT. This CDR3 has 16 amino acids. The rearrangement uses TRBV6-2 or TRBV6-3 and TRBJ1-1; no reliable D call. The sequence derives from a human donor in good health. CDR3: CASTYRRREQNTEAFF. DNA of the CDR3: TGTGCCAGCACCTATCGGAGAAGGGAGCAGAACACTGAAGCTTTCTTT.